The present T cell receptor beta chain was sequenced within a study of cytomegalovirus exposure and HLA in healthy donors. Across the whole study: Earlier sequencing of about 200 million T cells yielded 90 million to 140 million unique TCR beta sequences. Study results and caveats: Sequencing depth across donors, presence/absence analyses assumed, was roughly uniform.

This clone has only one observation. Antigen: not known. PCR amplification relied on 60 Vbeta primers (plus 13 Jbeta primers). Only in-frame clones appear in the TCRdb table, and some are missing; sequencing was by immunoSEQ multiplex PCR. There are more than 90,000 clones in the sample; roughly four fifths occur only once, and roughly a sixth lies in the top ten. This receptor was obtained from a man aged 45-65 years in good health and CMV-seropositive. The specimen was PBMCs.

CDR3 DNA sequence: TGTGCCAGCAAACCGGCTTGGGCCTTCCAAGAGACCCAGTACTTC. Amino acid sequence: CASKPAWAFQETQYF. The chain has TRBV6-5 and TRBJ2-5; D not certain. Deletions cut 7 bases from V and 1 base from J, with 16 bases between. From germline, CDR1 is MNHEY and CDR2 SVGAGI. The length of the CDR3 is 15 residues.